This paragraph reports one T cell receptor (beta chain). The V segment lost 7 bases and the J segment 7 bases; nucleotides outside the gene matches: 6. CDR1 and CDR2 (germline): MNHNS, SASEGT. The CDR3 sequence is 13 residues long. Using unique molecular identifiers, the investigators prepared the TCRbeta library. TCRdb fed the PCR reads into MiXCR, producing one record per CDR3 protein. Among about 360,000 distinct CDR3 sequences listed, more than 10% were seen once. This entry comes from a study of T-cell reconstitution after alpha-beta-depleted transplantation in children. The receptor was derived from a human donor who donated a stem cell graft to a child with Fanconi anemia. This specimen was PBMCs, taken from the stem cell graft. The J gene is TRBJ2-2, the V gene TRBV6-1; TRBD2 agrees at 7 bases. CDR3 in amino acids: CASKTSAGGELFF. The CDR3 nucleotides read TGTGCCAGCAAAACTAGCGCGGGCGGGGAGCTGTTTTTT.